This T cell receptor (beta chain) was identified during a study of control samples from healthy donors and cancer patients. Sequenced by immunoSEQ multiplex PCR; TCRdb stores in-frame clones only, minus some. The sample lists approximately 140,000 clones, roughly nine tenths seen once, with roughly 7.8% in the top ten. CDR1 is MGHRA, CDR2 YSYEKL, per germline. The V and J ends lost 1 base and 4 bases respectively, with 14 bases between them. The length of the CDR3 is 16 residues. Input material: PBMCs. The source of this sequence is a man over 45 with head and neck cancer. The chain couples TRBV4-1 to TRBJ1-5, with a tentative D call TRBD1 (5 bases). The CDR3 region is CASSQGETVRNQPQHF. The CDR3 bases are TGCGCCAGCAGCCAAGGGGAGACAGTAAGAAATCAGCCCCAGCATTTT.